This is a list of T cell receptor beta chains from one sample in a study of T cell responses to AZD1222 COVID-19 vaccine. Measured with immunoSEQ multiplex PCR; TCRdb has only the in-frame clones, and not every one. The sample shows more than 100,000 clones, approximately 85% of them seen only once. The material sequenced was peripheral blood, taken 28 days after the second dose of the MenACWY control vaccine. Every receptor here comes from an adult who received the MenACWY meningococcal vaccine as a control. The CDR3 runs from the conserved cysteine through the conserved F or W. The D gene is left open where the match is weak. Where a row states a size, it is once, few, many or the class of an expanded clone; other rows omit it.

d_call	clone_size	v_call	j_call	cdr3_nt	cdr3_aa
NA	NA	TRBV6-5	TRBJ1-4	TGTGCCAGCAGTTACTCGAGAGTCGAAAAACTGTTTTTT	CASSYSRVEKLFF
NA	NA	TRBV11-2	TRBJ1-4	TGTGCCAGCAGCCCGGGTTGGGGGGTTGAAAAACTGTTTTTT	CASSPGWGVEKLFF
NA	few	TRBV18	TRBJ1-5	TGTGCCAGCTCACCTCTCGAAGCGGGTCAGCCCCAGCATTTT	CASSPLEAGQPQHF
NA	NA	TRBV5-4	TRBJ1-4	TGTGCCAGCAGCTTAGGAGATGGGGTAACAGGCCTCGCGAAACTGTTTTTT	CASSLGDGVTGLAKLFF
NA	NA	TRBV11-2	TRBJ1-1	TGTGCCAGCAGTCCGGTAACCCTGAACACTGAAGCTTTCTTT	CASSPVTLNTEAFF
NA	NA	TRBV19	TRBJ1-6	TGTGCCAGTAGTATAGATCAATCACCCCTCCACTTT	CASSIDQSPLHF
NA	few	TRBV29-1	TRBJ1-2	TGCAGCGTTGGTGGTTATGGGGAGGGATCCTATGGCTACACCTTC	CSVGGYGEGSYGYTF
NA	once	TRBV24-1	TRBJ2-2	TGTGCCACCAGTGATAGACTCCAAGGGACGAACACCGGGGAGCTGTTTTTT	CATSDRLQGTNTGELFF
NA	NA	TRBV5-4	TRBJ2-2	TGTGCCAGCAGCCTTAACGTGAACACCGGGGAGCTGTTTTTT	CASSLNVNTGELFF
TRBD1	NA	TRBV7-9	TRBJ1-2	TGTGCCAGCAGCCGGACAGGGAACTATGGCTACACCTTC	CASSRTGNYGYTF
NA	NA	TRBV5-5	TRBJ2-3	TGTGCCAGCAGCTTAAGCCACAGCACAGATACGCAGTATTTT	CASSLSHSTDTQYF
TRBD2	NA	TRBV6-6	TRBJ2-1	TGTGCCAGCAGCCATGTAGCGGGGGACTCCTACAATGAGCAGTTCTTC	CASSHVAGDSYNEQFF
NA	NA	TRBV28	TRBJ1-1	TGTGCCAGCACCCCGGACGCAGCCCTGTACACTGAAGCTTTCTTT	CASTPDAALYTEAFF
TRBD1	NA	TRBV5-1	TRBJ1-6	TGCGCCAGCAGCCCCGGGACAGGGTATAATTCACCCCTCCACTTT	CASSPGTGYNSPLHF
NA	NA	TRBV29-1	TRBJ1-2	TGCAGCGTTGATTCCCTTTCAGGAGGCTACACCTTC	CSVDSLSGGYTF
NA	NA	TRBV28	TRBJ1-3	TGTGCCAGCAGTTTGGGAGAAACGGGCACCATATATTTT	CASSLGETGTIYF
NA	NA	TRBV29-1	TRBJ2-5	TGCAGCGTATTGGAGAAAGAGACCCAGTACTTC	CSVLEKETQYF
NA	NA	TRBV5-6	TRBJ1-1	TGTGCCAGCAGACGTACGGGGAGAGCGGAAGCTTTCTTT	CASRRTGRAEAFF
NA	NA	TRBV7-9	TRBJ2-1	TGTGCCAGCAGCTTAGCTCAGTCGAATGAGCAGTTCTTC	CASSLAQSNEQFF